Shown below are 10 T cell receptor beta chains from a single sample sequenced in a study of blood T cell repertoires in COVID-19 (dated by TCRdb to between 2020 and 2021). The library came from the immunoSEQ multiplex PCR assay. The table was pulled from immuneACCESS by TCRdb, which kept in-frame rearrangements only. Such tables lose some clones; where checked, under half of the loss comes from unresolved V genes, and the rest has no known cause. Recorded for this sample are approximately 280,000 clones; 80% to 90% of them occurred a single time. The ten largest account for roughly 11% of the sample. Source material: peripheral blood. The origin of the receptors is a woman in her 70s with acute or convalescent COVID-19.

The chain combines TRBV5-4 with TRBJ2-7; weak D call: TRBD1 (6 bases). In germline, CDR1 is SGHNT, CDR2 YYREEE (reference sequence). V lost 4 bases and J lost 2, with 16 bases in between. The CDR3 extends over 15 amino acids. CDR3 coding DNA: TGTGCCAGCAGCCCCGGGACACTTACCACCTACGAGCAGTACTTC. This codes for CASSPGTLTTYEQYF.

This chain links TRBV2 with TRBJ2-1; 11 bases match TRBD1. The CDR3 sequence is 15 residues long. Germline-derived CDR1 and CDR2 are SNHLY and FYNNEI. The V gene end was trimmed by 4 bases and the J gene end by 4 bases; junction bases not matched to a gene: 3. The CDR3 DNA is TGTGCCAGCAGTGGGACAGGGGGCGTGTACAATGAGCAGTTCTTC. This translates into CASSGTGGVYNEQFF.

The rearrangement links TRBV19 to TRBJ1-5; 7 positions match TRBD1. CDR1 is LNHDA and CDR2 is SQIVND in the germline V gene (reference sequence). This CDR3 is built from 17 residues. The ends lost 0 bases at V and 1 base at J; junction bases unmatched: 6. DNA of the CDR3: TGTGCCAGTAGTATAGATCTAACAGGGGCCAGCAATCAGCCCCAGCATTTT. This codes for CASSIDLTGASNQPQHF.

The V gene is TRBV10-3, the J gene TRBJ1-5, with D possibly TRBD1 on 5 matching bases. The CDR3 is 13 residues long. V was shortened by 8 bases and J by 3 bases, with 11 bases between the two germline ends. Germline V gene lookup returns CDR1 ENHRY and CDR2 SYGVKD. CDR3: CAISAGLNQPQHF. The CDR3 DNA reads TGTGCCATCTCGGCAGGGCTCAATCAGCCCCAGCATTTT.

The V gene is TRBV6-2 or TRBV6-3, the J gene TRBJ1-5; 7 bases align to TRBD1. Germline assignment: CDR1 MNHEY and CDR2 SVGEGT. The V segment lost 6 bases and the J segment 3 bases; nucleotides outside the gene matches: 8. This CDR3 is built from 15 residues. This CDR3 reads CASSPDREPNQPQHF. As DNA, the CDR3 is TGTGCCAGCAGCCCCGACAGGGAGCCCAATCAGCCCCAGCATTTT.

The DNA for the CDR3 is TGTGCCAGCAGCCTACTAGCGGGGACCGATCTGTATTTT. Translating gives CASSLLAGTDLYF. This sequence joins TRBV3-1 (or the pseudogene TRBV3-2) and TRBJ2-3, with 10 positions matching TRBD2. The germline gives CDR1 LGHDT, CDR2 YNNKEL (reference sequence). CDR3 length: 13 residues. The J segment lost 14 bases and the V segment lost 4 bases, leaving 9 bases of the junction unmatched.

The genes are TRBV3-1 (or the pseudogene TRBV3-2) and TRBJ2-5; TRBD1 aligns across 8 bases. V gave up 2 bases and J gave up 1 base; unmatched junction bases: 3. The CDR3 length is 15 residues. CDR1 LGHDT and CDR2 YNNKEL come from the germline V gene (reference sequence). CDR3 residues: CASSQPTGGQETQYF. The CDR3 DNA follows: TGTGCCAGCAGCCAACCCACAGGGGGCCAAGAGACCCAGTACTTC.

J is TRBJ2-1 and V is TRBV7-9; tentative D call: TRBD1 (6 bases). The CDR3 length is 14 residues. The V end was cut by 4 bases, the J end by 5 bases, with 12 bases between. The germline V gene encodes CDR1 SEHNR and CDR2 FQNEAQ (reference sequence). CDR3: CASSYGDIDNEQFF. CDR3 coding DNA: TGTGCCAGCAGCTATGGGGACATAGACAATGAGCAGTTCTTC.

V gene TRBV2 combines with J gene TRBJ2-5; 9 nucleotides align to TRBD2. The CDR3 is 16 amino acids. Per the germline V gene, CDR1 is SNHLY and CDR2 is FYNNEI. V was pared by 6 bases and J by 2 bases, with 10 bases of the junction left unmatched. CDR3 coding DNA: TGTGCCAGCAGCAGTGGGGCTAGCGGGGTACAAGAGACCCAGTACTTC. Encoded protein: CASSSGASGVQETQYF.

The chain couples TRBV10-3 to TRBJ1-1, with TRBD1 matching 10 bases. CDR1 and CDR2 from the germline V gene are ENHRY and SYGVKD. V lost 7 bases, J lost 4 bases, and 3 bases stayed unmatched. The CDR3 consists of 13 residues. CDR3 nucleotides: TGTGCCATCACCCGGGACAGGGGCACTGAAGCTTTCTTT. Translation: CAITRDRGTEAFF.